This T cell receptor (beta chain) was identified during a study of blood T cell repertoires in COVID-19. Study in general: In each case, the material was cDNA or gDNA derived from T cells, B-cell-depleted T cells, or PBMCs.

Study processing details: From reference gene primer amplification, estimates of nucleated cell counts were derived. The repertoire was sequenced with immunoSEQ multiplex PCR; TCRdb's copy has only in-frame clones and lacks some. From that table come the V and J calls and clone size; the DNA was used to work out D and trimming. The data hold more than 110,000 clones, with roughly 78% observed a single time. V gave up 4 bases and J gave up 4 bases, with 14 bases separating them. The length of the CDR3 is 15 residues. The germline V gene encodes CDR1 KGHSH and CDR2 LQKENI. Cohort 3 donors counted as recovered after two negative PCRs, clearance, or resolved symptoms.

The clonotype originates from a woman aged 45-59 years who had recovered from COVID-19. The sequenced sample consisted of PBMCs or T cells enriched from blood (not recorded which). The V and J genes are TRBV18 and TRBJ2-1; a possible D gene is TRBD1 (6 bases). The CDR3 loop reads CASSQLGDIYNEQFF. The CDR3 coding sequence is TGTGCCAGCTCACAGCTCGGGGACATTTACAATGAGCAGTTCTTC.